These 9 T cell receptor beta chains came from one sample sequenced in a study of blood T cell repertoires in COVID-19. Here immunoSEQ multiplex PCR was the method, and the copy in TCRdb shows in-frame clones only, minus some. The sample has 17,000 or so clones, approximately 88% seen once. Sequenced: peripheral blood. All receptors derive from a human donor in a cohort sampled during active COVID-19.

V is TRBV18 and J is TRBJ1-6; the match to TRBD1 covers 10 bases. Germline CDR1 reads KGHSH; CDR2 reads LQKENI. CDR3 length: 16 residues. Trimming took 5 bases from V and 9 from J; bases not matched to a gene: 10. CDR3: CASSTTRDRGSSPLHF. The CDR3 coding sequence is TGTGCCAGCTCAACGACCCGGGACAGGGGCAGTTCACCCCTCCACTTT.

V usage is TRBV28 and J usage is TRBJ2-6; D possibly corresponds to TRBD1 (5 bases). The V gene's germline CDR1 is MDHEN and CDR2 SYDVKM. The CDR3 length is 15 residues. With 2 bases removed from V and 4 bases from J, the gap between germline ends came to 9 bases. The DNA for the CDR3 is TGTGCCAGCAGTTTAGGGGCGCAGGGGGCCAACGTCCTGACTTTC. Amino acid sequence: CASSLGAQGANVLTF.

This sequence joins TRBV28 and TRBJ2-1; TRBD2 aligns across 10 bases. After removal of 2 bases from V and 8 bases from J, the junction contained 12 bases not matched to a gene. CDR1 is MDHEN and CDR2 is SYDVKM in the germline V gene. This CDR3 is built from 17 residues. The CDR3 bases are TGTGCCAGCAGTTTAATGGCGGCTAGCGGGAGTAGGGATGAGCAGTTCTTC. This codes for CASSLMAASGSRDEQFF.

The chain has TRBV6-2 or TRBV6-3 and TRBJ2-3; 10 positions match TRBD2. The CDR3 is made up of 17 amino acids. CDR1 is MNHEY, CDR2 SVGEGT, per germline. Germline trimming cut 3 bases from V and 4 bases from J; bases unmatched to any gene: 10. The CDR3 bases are TGTGCCAGCAGTTATTTCTGGGCTAGCGGGAGTGCAGATACGCAGTATTTT. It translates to CASSYFWASGSADTQYF.

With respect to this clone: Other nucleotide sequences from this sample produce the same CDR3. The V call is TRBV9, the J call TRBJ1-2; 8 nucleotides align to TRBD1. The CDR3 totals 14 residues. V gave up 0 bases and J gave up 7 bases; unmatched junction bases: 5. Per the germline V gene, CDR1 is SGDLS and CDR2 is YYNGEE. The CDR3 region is CASSVAGQGGGYTF. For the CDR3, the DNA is TGTGCCAGCAGCGTAGCTGGACAGGGAGGTGGCTACACCTTC.

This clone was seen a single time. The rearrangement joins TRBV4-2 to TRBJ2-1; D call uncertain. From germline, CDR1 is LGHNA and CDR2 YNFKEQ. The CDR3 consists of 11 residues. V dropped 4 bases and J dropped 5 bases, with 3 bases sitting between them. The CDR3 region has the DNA TGTGCCAGCAGCCTCGACAATGAGCAGTTCTTC. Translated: CASSLDNEQFF.

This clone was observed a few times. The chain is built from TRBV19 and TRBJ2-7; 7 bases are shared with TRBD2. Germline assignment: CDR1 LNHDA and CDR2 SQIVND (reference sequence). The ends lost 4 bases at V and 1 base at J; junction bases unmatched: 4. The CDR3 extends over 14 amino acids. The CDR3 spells CASSRGGASYEQYF. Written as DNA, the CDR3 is TGTGCCAGTAGTAGGGGAGGGGCGTCCTACGAGCAGTACTTC. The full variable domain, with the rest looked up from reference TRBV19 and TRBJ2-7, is DGGITQSPKYLFRKEGQNVTLSCEQNLNHDAMYWYRQDPGQGLRLIYYSQIVNDFQKGDIAEGYSVSREKKESFPLTVTSAQKNPTAFYLCASSRGGASYEQYFGPGTRLTVT.

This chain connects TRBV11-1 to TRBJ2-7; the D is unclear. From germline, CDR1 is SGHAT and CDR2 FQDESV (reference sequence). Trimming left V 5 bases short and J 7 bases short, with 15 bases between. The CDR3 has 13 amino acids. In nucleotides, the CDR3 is TGTGCCAGCAGCCCAAACAGCCTCTGGGAGCAGTACTTC. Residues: CASSPNSLWEQYF.

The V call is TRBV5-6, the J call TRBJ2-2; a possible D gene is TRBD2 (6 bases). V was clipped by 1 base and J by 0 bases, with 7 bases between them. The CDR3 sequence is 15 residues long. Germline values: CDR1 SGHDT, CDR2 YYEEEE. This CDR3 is CASSLWGANTGELFF. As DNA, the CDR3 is TGTGCCAGCAGCTTGTGGGGGGCGAACACCGGGGAGCTGTTTTTT.